Presented here are 25 T cell receptor beta chains from one specimen sequenced in a study of cytomegalovirus exposure and HLA in healthy donors. Primers for the PCR totalled 60 Vbeta and 13 Jbeta. Profiling relied on immunoSEQ multiplex PCR, and the TCRdb table lists in-frame clones only, not all of them. The data hold more than 100,000 clones, with roughly 79% observed a single time. The source material was PBMCs. The receptors shown here come from a woman aged 35 to 49 in good health and CMV-seronegative.

This clone was counted between two and nine times. The chain joins TRBV4-1 to TRBJ1-3, with 10 bases aligning to TRBD1. This CDR3 contains 20 residues. CDR1 and CDR2 (germline): MGHRA, YSYEKL. Trimming took 0 bases from V and 0 from J; bases not matched to a gene: 11. The CDR3 sequence is CASSQDFRRQGASSGNTIYF. The CDR3 DNA reads as TGCGCCAGCAGCCAAGATTTTCGGAGACAGGGGGCGAGCTCTGGAAACACCATATATTTT.

The chain joins TRBV7-3 to TRBJ1-2, with TRBD1 matching over 8 bases. The germline CDR1 and CDR2 sequences are SGHTA and FQGTGA. V gave up 4 bases and J gave up 4 bases; unmatched junction bases: 2. CDR3 length: 13 residues. DNA for the CDR3: TGTGCCAGCAGCTCGGGACAGGCCTATGGCTACACCTTC. Its translation is CASSSGQAYGYTF.

The chain uses TRBV25-1 and TRBJ2-7; TRBD2 agrees at 11 bases. CDR3 size: 16 residues. Germline CDR1 and CDR2: MGHDK and SYGVNS. J gave up 7 bases and V 6 bases, and 14 bases lay outside the gene matches. The CDR3 is CASSATGTSGRQEQYF. Here the CDR3 DNA reads TGTGCCAGCAGCGCTACGGGGACTAGCGGACGGCAAGAGCAGTACTTC.

This rearrangement joins TRBV5-6 to TRBJ1-3, with TRBD1 as a possible D gene (5 bases). Trimming pared 0 bases from V and 9 bases from J, leaving 13 bases between. Germline assignment: CDR1 SGHDT and CDR2 YYEEEE. CDR3 length: 14 residues. CDR3 nucleotides: TGTGCCAGCAGCTTGGGACAGAGTGGCAGCACCATATATTTT. This sequence encodes CASSLGQSGSTIYF.

The chain recombines TRBV19 with TRBJ1-6; TRBD1 aligns across 9 bases. The CDR3 totals 15 residues. The germline CDR1 and CDR2 sequences are LNHDA and SQIVND (reference sequence). With V trimmed by 4 bases and J by 7 bases, 5 bases remained unmatched. CDR3 coding DNA: TGTGCCAGTAGTACCGGGACAGGGCCCAATTCACCCCTCCACTTT. Translated, it gives CASSTGTGPNSPLHF.

The gene calls are TRBV29-1 and TRBJ1-2; a possible D gene is TRBD1 (5 bases). Germline V CDR1 and CDR2: SQVTM, ANQGSEA. Trimming shortened V by 3 bases and J by 4 bases, and 9 bases separated the two germline ends. The length of the CDR3 is 12 residues. CDR3 sequence: CSVDLGGYGYTF. The CDR3 DNA is TGCAGCGTTGATCTGGGGGGCTATGGCTACACCTTC.

J is TRBJ1-3 and V is TRBV4-3; D unresolved. V lost 0 bases and J lost 0, with 6 bases in between. Germline V gene data show CDR1 as LGHNA and CDR2 as YSLEER. CDR3 length equals 15 residues. CDR3 protein: CASSQDWLSGNTIYF. CDR3 bases: TGCGCCAGCAGCCAAGATTGGCTCTCTGGAAACACCATATATTTT.

The rearrangement uses TRBV29-1 and TRBJ1-2, with D maybe TRBD1 (5 bases). Germline CDR1 is SQVTM and CDR2 is ANQGSEA. This CDR3 is built from 14 residues. The V end was cut by 4 bases, the J end by 4 bases, with 16 bases between. The CDR3 is CSVVERGIGYGYTF. CDR3 sequence (DNA): TGCAGCGTTGTAGAGCGGGGGATCGGCTATGGCTACACCTTC.

The rearrangement links TRBV7-9 to TRBJ2-2, with D perhaps matching TRBD2 (6 bases). The CDR3 extends over 14 amino acids. V lost 3 bases and J 1 base, leaving 6 bases between the germline ends. Germline V CDR1 and CDR2: SEHNR, FQNEAQ (reference sequence). CDR3 nucleotides: TGTGCCAGCAGCTTGGGGGGGAACACCGGGGAGCTGTTTTTT. Amino acid sequence: CASSLGGNTGELFF.

The V gene is TRBV6-6, the J gene TRBJ1-1; D is unresolved. The CDR3 has 13 amino acids. From germline, CDR1 is MNHNY and CDR2 SVGAGI (reference sequence). V lost 2 bases and J 7 bases, leaving 11 bases between the germline ends. Here the CDR3 reads CASSYGGRGEAFF. The CDR3 bases are TGTGCCAGCAGTTACGGCGGTCGGGGTGAAGCTTTCTTT.

This clone appeared a single time. The chain is built from TRBV29-1 and TRBJ2-2; 8 bases line up with TRBD1. J gave up 2 bases and V 6 bases, and 11 bases lay outside the gene matches. CDR1 is SQVTM, CDR2 ANQGSEA, per germline. CDR3 size: 16 residues. The CDR3 is CSVTGDGLRNTGELFF. CDR3 nucleotide sequence: TGCAGCGTGACAGGGGACGGGTTAAGAAACACCGGGGAGCTGTTTTTT.

The sample holds one count of this clone. The chain employs TRBV19 and TRBJ1-3; maybe TRBD1 (5 bases). Germline assignment: CDR1 LNHDA and CDR2 SQIVND (reference sequence). The CDR3 is made up of 15 amino acids. Trimming left V 5 bases short and J 0 bases short, with 11 bases between. CDR3 amino acids: CASSPRQSSGNTIYF. The CDR3 nucleotides read TGTGCCAGTAGTCCTAGACAGAGCTCTGGAAACACCATATATTTT.

The chain joins TRBV5-1 to TRBJ2-5, with D possibly TRBD1 on 5 matching bases. The germline V gene encodes CDR1 SGHRS and CDR2 YFSETQ. Trimming shortened V by 6 bases and J by 8 bases, and 11 bases separated the two germline ends. This CDR3 spans 11 amino acids. This CDR3 reads CASTDDSTQYF. The CDR3 nucleotides are TGCGCCAGCACCGACGACAGTACCCAGTACTTC.

The chain combines TRBV5-4 with TRBJ2-1; D is possibly TRBD2 (6 bases). V lost 8 bases and J lost 4, with 13 bases in between. The V gene's germline CDR1 is SGHNT and CDR2 YYREEE (reference sequence). This CDR3 has 13 amino acids. In DNA, the CDR3 is TGTGCCAGTGGGGGAGGTGGGTACAATGAGCAGTTCTTC. It translates to CASGGGGYNEQFF.

V gene TRBV10-3 combines with J gene TRBJ1-4; no firm D call. Germline CDR1 is ENHRY and CDR2 is SYGVKD. Trimming stripped 0 bases from V and 5 bases from J, with 13 bases between. The CDR3 has 16 amino acids. Written as DNA, the CDR3 is TGTGCCATCAGTGAGTCGACTACGGGAAGCAATGAAAAACTGTTTTTT. Its protein product is CAISESTTGSNEKLFF.

The V call is TRBV11-3, the J call TRBJ2-2; 9 bases align to TRBD1. The V gene's germline CDR1 is SGHNT and CDR2 YENEEA. V dropped 5 bases and J dropped 5; count of bases not matched to a gene: 9. The CDR3 covers 16 residues. CDR3 loop: CASSHRTGVMTGELFF. The CDR3 DNA follows: TGTGCCAGCAGCCACCGGACAGGGGTCATGACCGGGGAGCTGTTTTTT.

The CDR3 region is CASSPTGTEAFF. The CDR3, as DNA: TGTGCCAGTAGTCCGACAGGCACTGAAGCTTTCTTT. The J gene is TRBJ1-1, the V gene TRBV19, with D tentatively TRBD1 (6 bases). Germline V gene lookup returns CDR1 LNHDA and CDR2 SQIVND (reference sequence). V gave up 5 bases and J gave up 4 bases, with 8 bases separating them. CDR3 length equals 12 residues.

This chain links TRBV28 with TRBJ1-2; TRBD1 agrees at 8 bases. V trimming: 8 bases; J trimming: 7 bases; junction bases outside the gene matches: 6. This CDR3 has 12 amino acids. The V gene's germline CDR1 is MDHEN and CDR2 SYDVKM. CDR3 bases: TGTGCCAGCGGACAGGGATCGAGTGGCTACACCTTC. It is translated as CASGQGSSGYTF.

The V call is TRBV27, the J call TRBJ2-6; D might be TRBD2 (6 bases). The CDR3 is 15 amino acids. V was shortened by 7 bases and J by 0 bases, with 10 bases between the two germline ends. Germline-derived CDR1 and CDR2 are MNHEY and SMNVEV (reference sequence). DNA of the CDR3: TGTGCCAGCAAGTGGCGGGGCTCTGGGGCCAACGTCCTGACTTTC. Translated: CASKWRGSGANVLTF.

This rearrangement joins TRBV4-3 to TRBJ2-3, with 13 bases aligning to TRBD2. The CDR3 has 18 amino acids. CDR1 LGHNA and CDR2 YSLEER come from the germline V gene. Unmatched junction bases numbered 10, after V lost 5 bases and J lost 2 bases. The CDR3, as DNA: TGCGCCAGCAGCTCTCGGACTAGCGGGGGCCCAGTCACAGATACGCAGTATTTT. It encodes CASSSRTSGGPVTDTQYF.

The genes are TRBV7-9 and TRBJ1-1, with 9 bases aligning to TRBD1. J gave up 3 bases and V 1 base, and 3 bases lay outside the gene matches. The CDR3 totals 15 residues. CDR1 is SEHNR, CDR2 FQNEAQ, per germline (reference sequence). The CDR3 bases are TGTGCCAGCAGCTTAGGTACAGGGGGCTACACTGAAGCTTTCTTT. The encoded protein is CASSLGTGGYTEAFF.

This sequence joins TRBV6-1 and TRBJ1-1, with D unresolved. Germline values: CDR1 MNHNS, CDR2 SASEGT. V was clipped by 2 bases and J by 0 bases, with 13 bases between them. This CDR3 has 16 residues. In nucleotides, the CDR3 is TGTGCCAGCAGTGAAAGTCCAGATCTCATGAACACTGAAGCTTTCTTT. As protein: CASSESPDLMNTEAFF.

The chain couples TRBV5-3 to TRBJ1-2; D not certain. TRBV5-3 is assigned to the ORF class and has an uncertain function. There are 15 residues in the CDR3. The V and J ends lost 4 bases and 0 bases respectively, with 13 bases between them. In nucleotides, the CDR3 is TGTGCCAGAAGCAACCGACGAGGCTCTAACTATGGCTACACCTTC. Translation gives CARSNRRGSNYGYTF.

The chain has TRBV6-6 and TRBJ1-4; 8 bases line up with TRBD1. Germline CDR1 is MNHNY and CDR2 is SVGAGI (reference sequence). V shed 6 bases, J shed 0 bases, and the junction held 0 bases outside the gene matches. This CDR3 has 14 residues. For the CDR3, the DNA is TGTGCCAGCAGACAGGGGGCAACTAATGAAAAACTGTTTTTT. Protein sequence: CASRQGATNEKLFF.

V gene TRBV7-6 combines with J gene TRBJ2-1, with a weak D call TRBD2 (5 bases). The germline V gene has CDR1 SGHVS and CDR2 FNYEAQ. With 5 bases removed from V and 5 bases from J, the gap between germline ends came to 16 bases. The CDR3 runs 15 residues. The CDR3 loop reads CASSAADGQDNEQFF. DNA of the CDR3: TGTGCCAGCAGCGCAGCGGATGGTCAGGACAATGAGCAGTTCTTC.